Each of the 9 T cell receptor beta chains below was sequenced from the same sample in a study of cytomegalovirus exposure and HLA in healthy donors. 13 Jbeta primers and 60 Vbeta primers were used for the PCR. Only in-frame clones appear in the TCRdb table, and some are missing; sequencing was by immunoSEQ multiplex PCR. This sample has around 100,000 clones, with over 50% found just once. Sequenced material: PBMCs. The receptor source for this set is a man aged 30-40 years in good health and CMV-seronegative.

In this sample, this clone turned up a few times. V is TRBV19 and J is TRBJ2-3; D is perhaps TRBD1 (8 bases). The CDR3 length is 14 residues. Between the trimmed V and J ends, which lost 8 bases and 5 bases, there was a span of 17 bases. Per the germline V gene, CDR1 is LNHDA and CDR2 is SQIVND (reference sequence). DNA of the CDR3: TGTGCCAGTCGGACAGGGAGGGAGGTAGATACGCAGTATTTT. Its protein is CASRTGREVDTQYF.

V is TRBV11-2 and J is TRBJ2-1; 8 bases agree with TRBD1. The V gene end was trimmed by 1 base and the J gene end by 5 bases; junction bases not matched to a gene: 7. CDR3 length: 16 residues. Germline V gene lookup returns CDR1 SGHAT and CDR2 FQNNGV. The CDR3 here is CASSLAAGGANNEQFF. CDR3 DNA sequence: TGTGCCAGCAGCTTAGCTGCAGGGGGCGCGAACAATGAGCAGTTCTTC.

The V and J genes are TRBV30 and TRBJ1-5; D may be TRBD1 (5 bases). The CDR3 is 14 residues long. Germline CDR1 GTSNPN, CDR2 SVGIG (reference sequence). Between the trimmed V and J ends, which lost 1 base and 2 bases, there was a span of 9 bases. The CDR3 is CAWSADRRNQPQHF. CDR3 sequence (DNA): TGTGCCTGGAGTGCCGACAGACGCAATCAGCCCCAGCATTTT.

The chain carries TRBV7-8 and TRBJ2-1; TRBD2 agrees at 13 bases. The V gene end was trimmed by 5 bases and the J gene end by 7 bases; junction bases not matched to a gene: 8. This CDR3 has 16 residues. Germline lookup yields CDR1 SGHVS and CDR2 FQNEAQ. The CDR3 DNA reads as TGTGCCAGCAGCCCACTAGCGGGGGGGCCGCGAAATGAGCAGTTCTTC. It specifies CASSPLAGGPRNEQFF.

This rearrangement joins TRBV11-1 to TRBJ2-5, with 7 bases lining up with TRBD2. Trimming cost V 4 bases and J 5 bases; bases outside gene matches: 7. Germline-derived CDR1 and CDR2 are SGHAT and FQDESV (reference sequence). The CDR3 consists of 14 residues. The CDR3 bases are TGTGCCAGCAGCTCGGCGGGGGTCCGGGAGACCCAGTACTTC. It specifies CASSSAGVRETQYF.

The J gene is TRBJ1-4, the V gene TRBV7-9, with 7 bases aligning to TRBD1. The CDR3 is 15 amino acids. Germline V gene sequence: CDR1 SEHNR, CDR2 FQNEAQ (reference sequence). V lost 1 base to trimming and J lost 2 bases; unmatched junction nucleotides: 1. CDR3 DNA sequence: TGTGCCAGCAGCTTAGGGGACAGTACTAATGAAAAACTGTTTTTT. This codes for CASSLGDSTNEKLFF. The variable domain in full, completed from reference TRBV7-9 and TRBJ1-4, reads DTGVSQNPRHKITKRGQNVTFRCDPISEHNRLYWYRQTLGQGPEFLTYFQNEAQLEKSRLLSDRFSAERPKGSFSTLEIQRTEQGDSAMYLCASSLGDSTNEKLFFGSGTQLSVL.

The rearrangement joins TRBV19 to TRBJ2-3; 12 nucleotides agree with TRBD2. The CDR3 is 16 amino acids. The J segment lost 4 bases and the V segment lost 2 bases, leaving 4 bases of the junction unmatched. Germline V gives CDR1 LNHDA, CDR2 SQIVND (reference sequence). CDR3 bases: TGTGCCAGTAGTATAAGTCTAGCGGGAGGGGCAGATACGCAGTATTTT. Translated: CASSISLAGGADTQYF.

This clone was counted only a few times. This chain connects TRBV28 to TRBJ1-5; the D is unclear. The germline V and J ends were trimmed by 2 bases and 7 bases, with 3 bases remaining between them. The CDR3 is 11 amino acids. CDR1 and CDR2 (germline): MDHEN, SYDVKM. The DNA of the CDR3 is TGTGCCAGCAGTTTAGGCCAGCCCCAGCATTTT. Its protein product is CASSLGQPQHF.

The rearrangement joins TRBV11-2 to TRBJ1-4; D might be TRBD1 (6 bases). From germline, CDR1 is SGHAT and CDR2 FQNNGV. V gave up 0 bases and J gave up 8 bases, with 16 bases separating them. The CDR3 length is 16 residues. CDR3 residues: CASSLDIVGAGEKLFF. The DNA of the CDR3 is TGTGCCAGCAGCTTAGATATAGTGGGGGCCGGCGAAAAACTGTTTTTT. The full variable domain, with the rest looked up from reference TRBV11-2 and TRBJ1-4, is EAGVAQSPRYKIIEKRQSVAFWCNPISGHATLYWYQQILGQGPKLLIQFQNNGVVDDSQLPKDRFSAERLKGVDSTLKIQPAKLEDSAVYLCASSLDIVGAGEKLFFGSGTQLSVL.